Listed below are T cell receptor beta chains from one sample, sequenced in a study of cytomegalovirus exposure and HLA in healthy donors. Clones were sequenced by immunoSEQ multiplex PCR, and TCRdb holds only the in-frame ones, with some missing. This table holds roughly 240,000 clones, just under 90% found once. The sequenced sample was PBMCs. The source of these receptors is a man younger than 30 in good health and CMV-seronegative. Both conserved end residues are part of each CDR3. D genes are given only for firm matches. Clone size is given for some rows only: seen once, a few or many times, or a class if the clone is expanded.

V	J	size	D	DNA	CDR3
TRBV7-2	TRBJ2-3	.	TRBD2	TGTGCCAGCAGCTTAGATCGCGGGAGGCCCGATACGCAGTATTTT	CASSLDRGRPDTQYF
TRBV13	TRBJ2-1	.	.	TGTGCCAGCAGCTTAAGCCCAGGTCCCTACAATGAGCAGTTCTTC	CASSLSPGPYNEQFF
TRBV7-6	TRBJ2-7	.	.	TGTGCCAGCAGCTTAGCAGCAAGCTCCTACGAGCAGTACTTC	CASSLAASSYEQYF
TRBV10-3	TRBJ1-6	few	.	TGTGCCATCAGTGAGCCCCCAGGGAACGATTCACCCCTCCACTTT	CAISEPPGNDSPLHF
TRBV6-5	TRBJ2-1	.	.	TGTGCCAGCAGGGGGCACGAAGTAAATGAGCAGTTCTTC	CASRGHEVNEQFF
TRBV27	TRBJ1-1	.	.	TGTGCCACCAAACCCCCTGGCACCCGGGGCACTGAAGCTTTCTTT	CATKPPGTRGTEAFF
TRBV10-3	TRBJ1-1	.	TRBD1	TGTGCCATCCAGGGGGCTGTCACTGAAGCTTTCTTT	CAIQGAVTEAFF
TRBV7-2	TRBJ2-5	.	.	TGTGCCAGTGCTTTCCCTGGGGGGCAAGAGACCCAGTACTTC	CASAFPGGQETQYF
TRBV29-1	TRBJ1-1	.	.	TGCAGCGTCAATCCGGGACTCCAGAACACTGAAGCTTTCTTT	CSVNPGLQNTEAFF
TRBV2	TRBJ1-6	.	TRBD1	TGTGCCAGCAGTGAACGAAGGGGGCTAAACTCACCCCTCCACTTT	CASSERRGLNSPLHF
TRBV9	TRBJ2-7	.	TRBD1	TGTGCCAGCAGCAAAGTCGGACAGGGGAGCTCCTACGAGCAGTACTTC	CASSKVGQGSSYEQYF
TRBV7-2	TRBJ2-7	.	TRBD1	TGTGCCAGCAGCTTGGACAGGGTTTCCTACGAGCAGTACTTC	CASSLDRVSYEQYF